One sample yielded the 13 T cell receptor beta chains listed below, sequenced in a study of cytomegalovirus exposure and HLA in healthy donors. Primers included in the PCR were 60 Vbeta and 13 Jbeta primers. Measured with immunoSEQ multiplex PCR; TCRdb has only the in-frame clones, and not every one. Among about 100,000 clones listed, around four fifths were seen once. The sequenced material came from PBMCs. The receptors here all came from a man aged 40-55 years in good health and CMV-seropositive.

The V gene is TRBV28, the J gene TRBJ2-4, with 7 bases lining up with TRBD2. V was clipped by 5 bases and J by 9 bases; unmatched bases: 16. Germline V gene sequence: CDR1 MDHEN, CDR2 SYDVKM. This CDR3 has 16 residues. The CDR3 sequence: CASSPTVTVAGVIQYF. The CDR3 bases are TGTGCCAGCAGTCCAACCGTGACGGTAGCGGGTGTCATTCAGTACTTC.

The genes are TRBV7-8 and TRBJ2-7; D uncertain. V was trimmed by 6 bases and J by 5 bases, leaving 17 bases between them. This CDR3 region has 14 residues. Germline CDR1 and CDR2: SGHVS and FQNEAQ. CDR3 DNA: TGTGCCAGCAGTCCCGATCCCGGTACCAACGAGCAGTACTTC. Residues: CASSPDPGTNEQYF.

The chain joins TRBV2 to TRBJ2-7; TRBD1 is a possible D gene (6 bases). The CDR3 length is 13 residues. The germline V gene has CDR1 SNHLY and CDR2 FYNNEI. The V end was cut by 11 bases, the J end by 1 base, with 15 bases between. CDR3 DNA sequence: TGTGCCCTCGGCCGGGACACGTCCTACGAGCAGTACTTC. Its protein product is CALGRDTSYEQYF.

The chain links TRBV11-1 to TRBJ2-1; tentatively, D is TRBD1 (6 bases). V was shortened by 1 base and J by 5 bases, with 12 bases between the two germline ends. This CDR3 comprises 15 residues. Germline loops: CDR1 SGHAT, CDR2 FQDESV (reference sequence). This CDR3 reads CASSLVGRGDNEQFF. The CDR3 DNA reads TGTGCCAGCAGCTTAGTGGGCAGGGGCGACAATGAGCAGTTCTTC.

This clone was recorded only once. The chain recombines TRBV4-3 with TRBJ2-7, with D perhaps matching TRBD2 (5 bases). The CDR3 loop spans 14 amino acids. Per germline, CDR1 LGHNA and CDR2 YSLEER. V shed 4 bases and J shed 0 bases, with 10 bases lying between them. For the CDR3, the DNA is TGCGCCAGCAGCCCCGCCAGCGGCTCCTACGAGCAGTACTTC. It encodes CASSPASGSYEQYF.

This clone came up a few times. The CDR3 DNA reads as TGTGCCAGCAGCTTAAGCGGGGTAGGGAACACTGAAGCTTTCTTT. Protein product: CASSLSGVGNTEAFF. This chain connects TRBV7-2 to TRBJ1-1; D remains ambiguous. CDR3 length equals 15 residues. Per germline, CDR1 SGHTA and CDR2 FQGNSA. Trimming cost V 2 bases and J 1 base, with 11 bases left between them.

Details on this clone: One end of the junction fails to match germline, which may point to a read error. The chain uses TRBV7-9 and TRBJ2-1; possible D gene TRBD1, 6 bases. Germline V lookup: CDR1 SEHNR, CDR2 FQNEAQ (reference sequence). The length of the CDR3 is 16 residues. The CDR3 bases are TGTTCCAGCAGCTTAGTACGACAGGTCTCCTACAATGAGCAGTTCTTC. Translating gives CSSSLVRQVSYNEQFF.

The chain uses TRBV27 and TRBJ1-2, with no clear D. Between the trimmed V and J ends, which lost 2 bases and 5 bases, there was a span of 15 bases. Germline loops: CDR1 MNHEY, CDR2 SMNVEV (reference sequence). The CDR3 length is 15 residues. CDR3 bases: TGTGCCAGCAGTTTAGCCCCCCAGGCATCATATGGCTACACCTTC. Translating it yields CASSLAPQASYGYTF.

The chain joins TRBV7-9 to TRBJ1-4; D uncertain. The CDR3 is made up of 16 amino acids. Germline lookup yields CDR1 SEHNR and CDR2 FQNEAQ (reference sequence). V lost 1 base and J 5 bases, leaving 14 bases between the germline ends. CDR3 sequence: CASSLGGSPPNEKLFF. The CDR3 nucleotides are TGTGCCAGCAGCTTAGGAGGCTCACCCCCGAATGAAAAACTGTTTTTT.

DNA of the CDR3: TGTGCCAGCAGCTTGGAGGGGGCGAACTATGGCTACACCTTC. This gives the protein CASSLEGANYGYTF. This chain uses TRBV7-8 with TRBJ1-2; 7 bases are a match to TRBD1. This CDR3 has 14 residues. From germline, CDR1 is SGHVS and CDR2 FQNEAQ. J was trimmed by 2 bases and V by 3 bases; bases with no gene match: 3.

This clone was counted a single time. V gene TRBV18 combines with J gene TRBJ1-2, with a possible D match to TRBD1 (5 bases). There are 14 residues in the CDR3. CDR1 is KGHSH, CDR2 LQKENI, per germline. Trimming took 2 bases from V and 10 from J, leaving 17 bases between them. The CDR3 DNA reads TGTGCCAGCTCACCAAGAGGGCCGGGGGAGGACTACACCTTC. Translated: CASSPRGPGEDYTF.

The genes are TRBV19 and TRBJ1-2, with D possibly matching TRBD1 (5 bases). Trimming took off 0 bases at V and 7 bases at J, with 18 bases between the two ends. This CDR3 has 16 residues. The germline CDR1 and CDR2 sequences are LNHDA and SQIVND (reference sequence). DNA for the CDR3: TGTGCCAGTAGTATAGAAAGGGTGACAGTCAACCGTGGCTACACCTTC. It is translated as CASSIERVTVNRGYTF.

In this sample, this clone turned up a few times. The chain carries TRBV30 and TRBJ2-3, with 10 nucleotides matching TRBD2. V dropped 4 bases and J dropped 2; count of bases not matched to a gene: 3. Germline values: CDR1 GTSNPN, CDR2 SVGIG (reference sequence). CDR3 length equals 14 residues. CDR3 in amino acids: CAWKLAGDTDTQYF. The CDR3 DNA reads as TGTGCCTGGAAGCTAGCGGGAGACACAGATACGCAGTATTTT.